This T cell receptor beta chain was profiled in a study of cytotoxic CD8 clonotypes in ibrutinib-treated CLL. CDR3 size: 17 residues. Germline-derived CDR1 and CDR2 are SGDLS and YYNGEE. With 4 bases clipped from V and 6 bases from J, the junction kept 14 bases outside the gene matches. TCRdb's table, derived via immunoSEQ multiplex PCR, lists solely in-frame clones and lacks some. Of about 160,000 clones listed, about 88% are singletons. The chain recombines TRBV9 with TRBJ1-3; 9 bases are a match to TRBD1. This material consisted of PBMCs, taken at disease progression, from a patient treated with ibrutinib. The origin of this receptor is a human donor with chronic lymphocytic leukemia. CDR3 residues: CASSPNPSGTGLNTIYF. In DNA form, the CDR3 reads TGTGCCAGCAGCCCAAACCCGTCTGGGACAGGGTTAAACACCATATATTTT. The full variable domain, its missing parts supplied by reference TRBV9 and TRBJ1-3, is DSGVTQTPKHLITATGQRVTLRCSPRSGDLSVYWYQQSLDQGLQFLIQYYNGEERAKGNILERFSAQQFPDLHSELNLSSLELGDSALYFCASSPNPSGTGLNTIYFGEGSWLTVV.